This T cell receptor beta chain came from a study of blood T cells in healthy people across ages. Broader study findings: Donor CMV infection status was unknown, possibly confounding age-related changes in expanded clonotypes.

As regards this clonotype: The antigen is unknown.

The authors ran a second PCR of about 6 to 12 cycles using a sample-barcoded 5' primer and a J-beta primer mix. TCRdb called the 5' RACE reads again in MiXCR, with one record for every CDR3 protein. This sample has roughly 800,000 distinct CDR3 sequences, with 58% found just once. Germline CDR1 reads LNHNV; CDR2 reads YYDKDF (reference sequence). The CDR3 runs 14 residues. Material for sequencing was blood. This clonotype was obtained from a young man in good health. The V and J genes are TRBV15 and TRBJ2-4; TRBD1 matches 8 bases. The end of the DNA is better explained by TRBJ2-5, so the J call may be wrong. The CDR3 is CATSTDRGYETQYF. The CDR3 DNA sequence: TGTGCCACCAGCACAGACAGGGGTTATGAGACCCAGTACTTC.